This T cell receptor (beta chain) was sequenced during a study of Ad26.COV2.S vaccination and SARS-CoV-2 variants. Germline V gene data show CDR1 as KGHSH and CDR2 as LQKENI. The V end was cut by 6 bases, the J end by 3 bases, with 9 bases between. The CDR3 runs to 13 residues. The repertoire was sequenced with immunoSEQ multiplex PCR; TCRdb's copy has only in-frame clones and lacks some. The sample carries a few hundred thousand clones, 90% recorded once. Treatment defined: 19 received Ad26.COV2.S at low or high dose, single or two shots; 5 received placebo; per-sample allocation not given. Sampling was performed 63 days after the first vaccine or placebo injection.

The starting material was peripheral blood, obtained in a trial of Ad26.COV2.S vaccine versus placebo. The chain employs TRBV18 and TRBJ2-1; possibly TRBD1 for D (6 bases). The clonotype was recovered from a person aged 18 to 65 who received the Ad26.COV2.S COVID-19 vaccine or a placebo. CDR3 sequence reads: CASSRTVYNEQFF. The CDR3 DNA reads TGTGCCAGCTCCCGGACAGTCTACAATGAGCAGTTCTTC.